This TCR beta chain is from a study of T cell responses to AZD1222 COVID-19 vaccine. Generated by immunoSEQ multiplex PCR, the TCRdb table keeps only in-frame clones and is missing some. There are under 250,000 clones in the sample; about 93% occur only once, and more than 0.8% lies in the top ten. The germline CDR1 and CDR2 sequences are SGHRS and YFSETQ. The CDR3 totals 12 residues. The V end lost 5 bases, the J end lost 0 bases, and 6 bases lay between the germline ends. Notes on the study in general: Within unmutated variant regions lay the reported targets of nearly half of spike-specific TCRs. White British donors predominated, females outnumbered males, and clonal diversity was possibly underestimated.

A word on this clone: As yet, its antigen is unknown.

The material sequenced was peripheral blood, taken on day 0 of MenACWY control vaccination. The sequence was collected from an adult in good health. This chain joins TRBV5-1 and TRBJ2-7; no clear D gene. CDR3 sequence reads: CASRKDSYEQYF. In nucleotides, the CDR3 is TGCGCCAGCAGAAAAGACTCCTACGAGCAGTACTTC.